This T cell receptor (beta chain) was obtained from a study of blood T cell repertoires in COVID-19. In the study overall: The United States, Italy and Spain supplied acute and convalescent COVID-19 samples. Sources were T cells, B-cell-depleted T cells, or PBMCs; the material itself was cDNA or gDNA.

The data were produced by immunoSEQ multiplex PCR, yet TCRdb's version contains in-frame clones alone and is incomplete. Of 200,000 to 300,000 clones listed, around 80% were seen once; the top ten hold 2% to 2.5%. This CDR3 comprises 16 residues. Germline assignment: CDR1 LNHDA and CDR2 SQIVND (reference sequence). V shed 5 bases, J shed 4 bases, and the junction held 10 bases outside the gene matches. The chain is built from TRBV19 and TRBJ2-7, with 11 bases lining up with TRBD1. This receptor was obtained from a man in his forties who had recovered from COVID-19. The sequenced material came from peripheral blood. CDR3 coding DNA: TGTGCCAGTAGTCCCCGCCCGGGACAGGGGGAATACGAGCAGTACTTC. Protein product: CASSPRPGQGEYEQYF. The variable domain in full, with the rest retrieved from reference TRBV19 and TRBJ2-7, is DGGITQSPKYLFRKEGQNVTLSCEQNLNHDAMYWYRQDPGQGLRLIYYSQIVNDFQKGDIAEGYSVSREKKESFPLTVTSAQKNPTAFYLCASSPRPGQGEYEQYFGPGTRLTVT.